This T cell receptor beta chain is from a study of T cells in localized non-small cell lung cancer. Study observations and caveats: Compared with tumor, uninvolved adjacent lung displayed greater T cell clonality, ranking highest overall. Greater blood T cell density accompanied longer overall survival. Because sequencing included only one region (of the tumor), heterogeneity remains possible.

In the case of this clone: Its antigen is as yet unknown.

Germline V gives CDR1 SGHDN, CDR2 FVKESK. V lost 4 bases, J lost 2 bases, and 8 bases stayed unmatched. CDR3 size: 17 residues. Profiled with immunoSEQ multiplex PCR; TCRdb holds only in-frame clones, not every one. The data show approximately 35,000 clones, 85% to 90% seen once. The clonotype originates from a man aged 40 to 70 with stage I lung adenocarcinoma. This chain joins TRBV14 and TRBJ2-3; TRBD2 agrees at 11 bases. This material consisted of peripheral blood, taken before any cancer treatment. CDR3 DNA sequence: TGTGCCAGCAGCCGCCGGGGACTAGCGGATTACACAGATACGCAGTATTTT. This translates into CASSRRGLADYTDTQYF.